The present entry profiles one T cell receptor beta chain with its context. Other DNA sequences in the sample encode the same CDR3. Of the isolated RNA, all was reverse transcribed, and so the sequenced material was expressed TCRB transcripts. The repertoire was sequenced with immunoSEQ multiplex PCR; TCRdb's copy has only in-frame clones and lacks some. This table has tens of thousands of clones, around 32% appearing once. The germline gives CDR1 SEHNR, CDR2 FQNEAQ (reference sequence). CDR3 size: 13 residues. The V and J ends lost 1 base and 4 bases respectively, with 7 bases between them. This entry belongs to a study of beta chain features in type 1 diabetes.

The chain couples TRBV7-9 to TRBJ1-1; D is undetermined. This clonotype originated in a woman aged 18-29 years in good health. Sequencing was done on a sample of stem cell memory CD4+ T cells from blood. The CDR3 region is CASSLEQVTEAFF. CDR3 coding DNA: TGTGCCAGCAGCTTAGAGCAGGTCACTGAAGCTTTCTTT.